The source of this T cell receptor beta chain is a study of CD8 T cells in Susac syndrome. This CDR3 has 16 amino acids. The V gene lost 0 bases and the J gene lost 0 bases, with 12 bases spanning the gap. In germline, CDR1 is MNHEY, CDR2 SMNVEV (reference sequence). Random-hexamer reverse transcription was applied to roughly 0.5 to 1 ug RNA. One entry per CDR3 protein results from TCRdb running MiXCR on the immunoSEQ multiplex PCR reads. Among 250,000 to 350,000 distinct CDR3 sequences listed, 80% to 90% were seen once. The chain links TRBV27 to TRBJ2-7, with D uncertain. The clonotype originates from a human donor with multiple sclerosis. Sequenced: CD8+ T cells from PBMCs. CDR3 nucleotides: TGTGCCAGCAGTTTATCCTCAGGAACGATCTCCTACGAGCAGTACTTC. Protein sequence: CASSLSSGTISYEQYF.